This T cell receptor beta chain originates from a study of PD-1 blockade in classical Hodgkin lymphoma. Study-level findings and limits: Causes of the repertoire differences remain undefined, possibly disease activity or prior therapy. Newly diagnosed patients were reported to exhibit reduced baseline TCR diversity relative to healthy donors. Newly diagnosed and completely responding patients shared comparable baseline diversity.

This sample's time point: cycle 4 day 1 (C4D1), after less than 7 weeks of nivolumab. All the patients suffered relapse after autologous stem cell transplantation, and brentuximab vedotin exposure differed. Magnetic negative selection was used to purify CD4+ T cells from thawed PBMCs. Best responses fell into complete response, partial response or progressive disease. A remark on this clone: Its antigen is undetermined.

The germline V gene has CDR1 SGHDT and CDR2 YYEEEE. Trimming left V 5 bases short and J 1 base short, with 12 bases between. The CDR3 has 14 residues. Measured with immunoSEQ multiplex PCR; TCRdb has only the in-frame clones, and not every one. The sample has about 30,000 clones, around 84% seen once. The receptor's source is a human donor with classical Hodgkin lymphoma. The chain has TRBV5-6 and TRBJ1-1; possibly TRBD1 for D (6 bases). This specimen consisted of CD4+ T cells from blood, obtained before the fourth cycle of nivolumab. The CDR3 coding sequence is TGTGCCAGCAGTTTATTGGACAGGAACACTGAAGCTTTCTTT. This gives the protein CASSLLDRNTEAFF.